The 16 T cell receptor beta chains listed next were all sequenced from one sample in a study of blood T cell repertoires in COVID-19. Repertoires were generated with immunoSEQ multiplex PCR, while TCRdb's copy carries only in-frame clones and drops some. The sample carries 120,000 to 150,000 clones, 88% recorded once. The specimen was peripheral blood. The receptors stem from a human donor in a cohort sampled during active COVID-19.

With regard to this clone: One end of the junction does not line up with germline, which may come from a read error. DNA of the CDR3: TGTGCTAGCAGCTTAGCAGGGGCTAGCGGTTATGAGCAGTTCTTC. Protein sequence: CASSLAGASGYEQFF. The chain couples TRBV7-7 to TRBJ2-1; tentative D call: TRBD2 (7 bases). CDR1 is SSHAT and CDR2 is FNYEAQ in the germline V gene (reference sequence). The CDR3 has 15 residues.

This clone was seen a single time. The CDR3 bases are TGTGCCAGCAGCTTCGGGGACACCTACGAGCAGTACTTC. Encoded protein: CASSFGDTYEQYF. V gene TRBV5-6 combines with J gene TRBJ2-7; tentatively, D is TRBD1 (6 bases). This CDR3 comprises 13 residues. Trimming cost V 2 bases and J 2 bases, with 8 bases left between them. Germline CDR1 SGHDT, CDR2 YYEEEE. Full variable domain (remainder filled in from reference TRBV5-6 and TRBJ2-7): DAGVTQSPTHLIKTRGQQVTLRCSPKSGHDTVSWYQQALGQGPQFIFQYYEEEERQRGNFPDRFSGHQFPNYSSELNVNALLLGDSALYLCASSFGDTYEQYFGPGTRLTVT.

The chain couples TRBV7-9 to TRBJ1-2; D is possibly TRBD1 (5 bases). The CDR3 has 14 amino acids. Germline V gene lookup returns CDR1 SEHNR and CDR2 FQNEAQ (reference sequence). V was shortened by 5 bases and J by 6 bases, with 16 bases between the two germline ends. The CDR3 sequence: CASSPLGGSNGYTF. The CDR3 region has the DNA TGTGCCAGCAGCCCCCTGGGGGGTTCCAATGGCTACACCTTC.

The sample holds a few counts of this clone. This chain links TRBV4-1 with TRBJ1-5; weak D call: TRBD1 (5 bases). The CDR3 extends over 13 amino acids. With 3 bases removed from V and 4 bases from J, the gap between germline ends came to 7 bases. Germline CDR1 reads MGHRA; CDR2 reads YSYEKL. CDR3 residues: CASSHNRNQPQHF. DNA for the CDR3: TGCGCCAGCAGCCATAACAGGAATCAGCCCCAGCATTTT.

The rearrangement uses TRBV18 and TRBJ2-3; the match to TRBD2 covers 7 bases. Germline V gene data show CDR1 as KGHSH and CDR2 as LQKENI. The CDR3 spans 12 residues. With V trimmed by 0 bases and J by 10 bases, 1 base remained unmatched. The CDR3 loop reads CASSPPGGSQYF. As DNA, the CDR3 is TGTGCCAGCTCACCACCGGGGGGGTCGCAGTATTTT.

The CDR3 here is CASRLSGQGGEAFF. Written as DNA, the CDR3 is TGTGCCAGTAGGCTGTCGGGACAGGGCGGGGAAGCTTTCTTT. The chain combines TRBV19 with TRBJ1-1; 9 nucleotides agree with TRBD1. CDR1 is LNHDA and CDR2 is SQIVND in the germline V gene (reference sequence). This CDR3 is built from 14 residues. J gave up 8 bases and V 6 bases, and 10 bases lay outside the gene matches. Filled out from reference TRBV19 and TRBJ1-1, the complete variable domain reads DGGITQSPKYLFRKEGQNVTLSCEQNLNHDAMYWYRQDPGQGLRLIYYSQIVNDFQKGDIAEGYSVSREKKESFPLTVTSAQKNPTAFYLCASRLSGQGGEAFFGQGTRLTVV.

This clone was seen only a few times. The chain is built from TRBV11-2 and TRBJ2-3, with D tentatively TRBD2 (6 bases). CDR1 SGHAT and CDR2 FQNNGV come from the germline V gene. This CDR3 is 15 amino acids long. V lost 1 base and J 1 base, leaving 9 bases between the germline ends. The CDR3 DNA follows: TGTGCCAGCAGCTTAGTAACGGGGGGCACAGATACGCAGTATTTT. Its translation: CASSLVTGGTDTQYF.

The chain couples TRBV7-2 to TRBJ2-5; 9 bases fit TRBD2. This CDR3 contains 16 residues. In germline, CDR1 is SGHTA, CDR2 FQGNSA. Trimming cost V 3 bases and J 2 bases; bases outside gene matches: 7. Here the CDR3 reads CASSFAGGPTQETQYF. The DNA for the CDR3 is TGTGCCAGCAGCTTCGCGGGGGGGCCCACTCAAGAGACCCAGTACTTC.

This chain links TRBV5-4 with TRBJ2-7, with a possible D match to TRBD1 (6 bases). Germline-derived CDR1 and CDR2 are SGHNT and YYREEE (reference sequence). V lost 0 bases to trimming and J lost 2 bases, with 12 bases between them. The CDR3 spans 15 residues. CDR3 sequence (DNA): TGTGCCAGCAGCTTGGGATCGCAGGGGCCCTACGAGCAGTACTTC. This encodes CASSLGSQGPYEQYF.

This clone was found a few times. This rearrangement joins TRBV5-1 to TRBJ1-6, with D possibly matching TRBD1 (6 bases). This CDR3 has 16 residues. With 0 bases removed from V and 8 bases from J, the gap between germline ends came to 15 bases. Germline CDR1 reads SGHRS; CDR2 reads YFSETQ. CDR3 in amino acids: CASSLAVSDSDSPLHF. The CDR3 coding sequence is TGCGCCAGCAGCTTGGCGGTTTCGGACAGTGATTCACCCCTCCACTTT.

V gene TRBV28 combines with J gene TRBJ1-1, with a tentative D call TRBD1 (5 bases). V was trimmed by 4 bases and J by 3 bases, leaving 18 bases between them. Germline V gene lookup returns CDR1 MDHEN and CDR2 SYDVKM. There are 16 residues in the CDR3. CDR3 sequence: CASSSHLGRVDTEAFF. CDR3 in DNA: TGTGCCAGCAGTTCCCACCTTGGCAGGGTGGACACTGAAGCTTTCTTT.

The V call is TRBV4-3, the J call TRBJ1-1; D ambiguous. V dropped 0 bases and J dropped 4 bases, with 15 bases sitting between them. This CDR3 spans 16 amino acids. Germline CDR1 LGHNA, CDR2 YSLEER. CDR3 amino acids: CASSQDLSGIPTEAFF. CDR3 sequence (DNA): TGCGCCAGCAGCCAAGATCTATCGGGGATCCCCACTGAAGCTTTCTTT.

The V gene is TRBV19, the J gene TRBJ2-1; 8 bases are shared with TRBD2. CDR1 LNHDA and CDR2 SQIVND come from the germline V gene (reference sequence). The CDR3 has 15 residues. The V segment lost 1 base and the J segment 2 bases; nucleotides outside the gene matches: 1. In DNA form, the CDR3 reads TGTGCCAGTAGTATAGTCGGGAGGGCCTACAATGAGCAGTTCTTC. Translating gives CASSIVGRAYNEQFF.

The V call is TRBV6-6, the J call TRBJ2-7; no firm D call. Germline CDR1 MNHNY, CDR2 SVGAGI (reference sequence). Trimming took 3 bases from V and 3 from J, leaving 6 bases between them. The CDR3 loop spans 12 amino acids. The CDR3: CASSYNFYEQYF. The CDR3 nucleotides read TGTGCCAGCAGTTATAACTTCTACGAGCAGTACTTC.

This chain joins TRBV28 and TRBJ2-7; the D is unclear. The CDR3 is 14 amino acids. Germline-derived CDR1 and CDR2 are MDHEN and SYDVKM. V was clipped by 5 bases and J by 2 bases, with 13 bases between them. CDR3 in amino acids: CASSLEFSPYEQYF. CDR3 DNA: TGTGCCAGCAGTCTAGAGTTTTCACCCTACGAGCAGTACTTC.

The V gene is TRBV13, the J gene TRBJ2-3, with a tentative D call TRBD1 (8 bases). V lost 5 bases, J lost 7 bases, and 13 bases lay in between. The CDR3 is 13 amino acids. Germline lookup yields CDR1 PRHDT and CDR2 FYEKMQ (reference sequence). CDR3 region: CASSAQGGYTQYF. The CDR3 bases are TGTGCCAGCAGCGCACAGGGGGGGTATACGCAGTATTTT.